These 25 T cell receptor beta chains were sequenced from one sample in a study of control samples from healthy donors and cancer patients. Some clones are missing from TCRdb's copy, which holds only in-frame ones; the method was immunoSEQ multiplex PCR. The sample includes about 120,000 clones, approximately 90% of them seen just once. The sequencing input was blood. The receptors shown here come from a man aged 25 to 40 in good health.

This clone was found once. This chain connects TRBV2 to TRBJ1-5; D is unresolved. Trimming took 4 bases from V and 3 from J, leaving 10 bases between them. Germline-derived CDR1 and CDR2 are SNHLY and FYNNEI. CDR3 length equals 14 residues. CDR3 residues: CASSVRQINQPQHF. In DNA form, the CDR3 reads TGTGCCAGCAGTGTTCGGCAGATCAATCAGCCCCAGCATTTT.

The chain is built from TRBV19 and TRBJ1-2, with TRBD1 matching over 11 bases. V lost 9 bases to trimming and J lost 5 bases; unmatched junction nucleotides: 8. From germline, CDR1 is LNHDA and CDR2 SQIVND (reference sequence). This CDR3 contains 14 residues. CDR3 region: CASRPGQGAYGYTF. Here the CDR3 DNA reads TGTGCCAGCCGCCCCGGACAGGGGGCTTATGGCTACACCTTC.

The chain links TRBV6-4 to TRBJ2-3; 8 bases line up with TRBD2. This CDR3 is built from 16 residues. V shed 3 bases and J 1 base; nucleotides not matched to a gene: 6. Germline loops: CDR1 MRHNA, CDR2 SNTAGT. CDR3: CASSESVSGGTDTQYF. The CDR3, as DNA: TGTGCCAGCAGTGAGTCAGTTAGCGGGGGCACAGATACGCAGTATTTT.

The gene calls are TRBV19 and TRBJ1-4; 10 positions match TRBD1. V lost 1 base to trimming and J lost 7 bases; unmatched junction nucleotides: 3. Germline assignment: CDR1 LNHDA and CDR2 SQIVND (reference sequence). The CDR3 has 15 residues. CDR3 sequence: CASSIGQGATEKLFF. The CDR3 DNA sequence: TGTGCCAGTAGTATAGGACAGGGGGCGACTGAAAAACTGTTTTTT.

The chain couples TRBV4-1 to TRBJ2-7; 13 nucleotides line up with TRBD2. Germline loops: CDR1 MGHRA, CDR2 YSYEKL. The trim removed 4 bases at V and 1 base at J, leaving 1 base unmatched. This CDR3 contains 15 residues. The CDR3 here is CASSPTSGGSYEQYF. CDR3 coding DNA: TGCGCCAGCAGCCCGACTAGCGGGGGGTCCTACGAGCAGTACTTC.

The genes are TRBV25-1 and TRBJ2-3; 8 bases match TRBD1. Trimming at V came to 6 bases and at J to 3 bases, leaving 5 bases not matched to a gene. The CDR3 is 14 residues long. Germline values: CDR1 MGHDK, CDR2 SYGVNS. The CDR3 DNA is TGTGCCAGCAGGGGACAGGTGGAGACAGATACGCAGTATTTT. Translation: CASRGQVETDTQYF.

This clone was counted ten times or more. V usage is TRBV24-1 and J usage is TRBJ2-5; D unresolved. Per the germline V gene, CDR1 is KGHDR and CDR2 is SFDVKD. Trimming cost V 4 bases and J 9 bases, with 8 bases left between them. The CDR3 consists of 11 residues. CDR3 residues: CATSDPRAQYF. The CDR3 nucleotides read TGTGCCACCAGTGACCCTAGGGCCCAGTACTTC.

The J gene is TRBJ1-1, the V gene TRBV27; TRBD1 is a possible D gene (5 bases). In germline, CDR1 is MNHEY, CDR2 SMNVEV (reference sequence). V lost 6 bases and J lost 8, with 19 bases in between. This CDR3 is 14 amino acids long. As DNA, the CDR3 is TGTGCCAGCAGCCGAAATCGGGACGCGTGGGAAGCTTTCTTT. Amino acid sequence: CASSRNRDAWEAFF.

The rearrangement uses TRBV7-2 and TRBJ1-3; the D gene is possibly TRBD1 (5 bases). V was cut by 2 bases and J by 4 bases, with 12 bases left in between. CDR3 length: 15 amino acids. CDR1 is SGHTA, CDR2 FQGNSA, per germline. Here the CDR3 reads CASSLFQGPGNTIYF. DNA of the CDR3: TGTGCCAGCAGCTTATTTCAGGGACCCGGAAACACCATATATTTT.

This clone was observed once. The chain joins TRBV14 to TRBJ1-1; D gene unclear. Germline V lookup: CDR1 SGHDN, CDR2 FVKESK. The CDR3 is made up of 14 amino acids. The germline V and J ends were trimmed by 2 bases and 5 bases, with 12 bases remaining between them. The CDR3 is CASSQLSEGTEAFF. CDR3 nucleotides: TGTGCCAGCAGCCAACTAAGCGAGGGAACTGAAGCTTTCTTT.

This rearrangement joins TRBV27 to TRBJ1-5; TRBD1 agrees at 7 bases. V gave up 5 bases and J gave up 0 bases; unmatched junction bases: 10. The CDR3 has 17 amino acids. Looked up from germline, CDR1 is MNHEY and CDR2 is SMNVEV (reference sequence). CDR3 nucleotides: TGTGCCAGCAGTACCTCCCGGGACAGTGCTAGCAATCAGCCCCAGCATTTT. Translating it yields CASSTSRDSASNQPQHF.

This chain links TRBV29-1 with TRBJ2-7; unclear D gene. Trimming removed 3 bases from V and 3 bases from J, with 12 bases in between. Germline CDR1 reads SQVTM; CDR2 reads ANQGSEA. CDR3 length: 13 amino acids. In DNA, the CDR3 is TGCAGCGTTGAGTACCACTTAGGCTACGAGCAGTACTTC. It translates to CSVEYHLGYEQYF.

J is TRBJ2-3 and V is TRBV7-6, with 8 positions matching TRBD2. The V and J ends lost 1 base and 4 bases, in that order; junction bases with no gene match: 4. Germline loops: CDR1 SGHVS, CDR2 FNYEAQ. The CDR3 contains 15 residues. CDR3 sequence (DNA): TGTGCCAGCAGCTTAGGGCGGGGGGCCGCAGATACGCAGTATTTT. It is translated as CASSLGRGAADTQYF.

The CDR3 nucleotides read TGTGCCAGCAGCCCACAGCAGATCGGAAACACCATATATTTT. This translates into CASSPQQIGNTIYF. V is TRBV7-9 and J is TRBJ1-3; D is uncertain. V was cut by 5 bases and J by 4 bases, with 12 bases left in between. CDR1 and CDR2 from the germline V gene are SEHNR and FQNEAQ (reference sequence). CDR3 length equals 14 residues.

The V and J genes are TRBV4-2 and TRBJ1-5; weak D call: TRBD1 (5 bases). This CDR3 is built from 16 residues. V lost 0 bases, J lost 7 bases, and 16 bases lay in between. Germline CDR1 and CDR2: LGHNA and YNFKEQ. The DNA for the CDR3 is TGTGCCAGCAGCCAAGATGAGAGGGGAGGCGGCCAGCCCCAGCATTTT. Translation: CASSQDERGGGQPQHF.

V gene TRBV11-2 combines with J gene TRBJ2-4, with D tentatively TRBD1 (5 bases). V gave up 3 bases and J gave up 0 bases, with 12 bases separating them. Germline V gene sequence: CDR1 SGHAT, CDR2 FQNNGV. This CDR3 is built from 16 residues. This CDR3 reads CASSFLTVLAKNIQYF. CDR3 bases: TGTGCCAGCAGCTTTTTGACAGTTTTAGCCAAAAACATTCAGTACTTC.

V usage is TRBV12-3 or TRBV12-4 and J usage is TRBJ2-5; possibly TRBD1 or TRBD2 for D (5 bases each). The CDR3 extends over 13 amino acids. V was clipped by 7 bases and J by 4 bases, with 13 bases between them. Here the CDR3 DNA reads TGTGCCAGCACCCCGGCCGGGGCAGAGACCCAGTACTTC. Its translation is CASTPAGAETQYF.

The CDR3 sequence is CASSLTENTEAFF. DNA for the CDR3: TGTGCCAGCAGTTTGACGGAGAACACTGAAGCTTTCTTT. The J gene is TRBJ1-1, the V gene TRBV6-6; D not certain. This CDR3 has 13 amino acids. The V gene's germline CDR1 is MNHNY and CDR2 SVGAGI (reference sequence). The V and J ends lost 4 bases and 1 base respectively, with 7 bases between them.

This chain uses TRBV27 with TRBJ2-7; perhaps TRBD1 as D (5 bases). This CDR3 region has 13 residues. Trimming shortened V by 5 bases and J by 1 base, and 9 bases separated the two germline ends. CDR1 and CDR2 from the germline V gene are MNHEY and SMNVEV (reference sequence). CDR3 in amino acids: CASSLRGSYEQYV. CDR3 nucleotides: TGTGCCAGCAGTCTAAGGGGTTCCTACGAGCAGTACGTC.

This chain uses TRBV5-4 with TRBJ1-2; 7 bases are shared with TRBD1. Losses at the gene ends were 4 bases for V and 3 bases for J; bases not matched to a gene: 3. The CDR3 runs 13 residues. CDR1 and CDR2 (germline): SGHNT, YYREEE (reference sequence). CDR3 in amino acids: CASSRTGDYGYTF. The CDR3 region has the DNA TGTGCCAGCAGCCGAACAGGGGACTATGGCTACACCTTC.

This clone was found once. V gene TRBV27 combines with J gene TRBJ1-2; 10 bases map to TRBD1. The CDR3 loop spans 14 amino acids. CDR1 is MNHEY and CDR2 is SMNVEV in the germline V gene (reference sequence). Unmatched junction bases numbered 9, after V lost 4 bases and J lost 10 bases. The CDR3 nucleotides read TGTGCCAGCAGTTCACCGGGACAGGGGACTCACTACACCTTC. As protein: CASSSPGQGTHYTF.

This sequence joins TRBV5-6 and TRBJ2-2, with TRBD2 matching over 7 bases. V lost 0 bases to trimming and J lost 3 bases; unmatched junction nucleotides: 5. The CDR3 contains 16 residues. Germline V gene sequence: CDR1 SGHDT, CDR2 YYEEEE. The CDR3 sequence: CASSLDQGGYTGELFF. CDR3 sequence (DNA): TGTGCCAGCAGCTTGGACCAGGGAGGGTACACCGGGGAGCTGTTTTTT.

This sequence joins TRBV5-1 and TRBJ1-3; TRBD1 matches at 9 bases. The V and J ends lost 1 base and 4 bases, in that order; junction bases with no gene match: 3. Germline CDR1 and CDR2: SGHRS and YFSETQ. The CDR3 length is 15 residues. The CDR3 region has the DNA TGCGCCAGCAGCTTGACGGGACAGGGAGGAAACACCATATATTTT. As protein: CASSLTGQGGNTIYF. Based on the CDR3 plus reference TRBV5-1 and TRBJ1-3, the full variable domain is KAGVTQTPRYLIKTRGQQVTLSCSPISGHRSVSWYQQTPGQGLQFLFEYFSETQRNKGNFPGRFSGRQFSNSRSEMNVSTLELGDSALYLCASSLTGQGGNTIYFGEGSWLTVV.

The gene calls are TRBV10-3 and TRBJ1-4, with TRBD1 matching over 8 bases. This CDR3 has 13 residues. V shed 6 bases and J 7 bases; nucleotides not matched to a gene: 4. Germline lookup yields CDR1 ENHRY and CDR2 SYGVKD. The CDR3, as DNA: TGTGCCATCAGGACAGGGGATAGTGAAAAACTGTTTTTT. Translating gives CAIRTGDSEKLFF.

CDR3 DNA: TGTGCCAGCAGTAAGGGTGCCTACGAGCAGTACGTC. Translation gives CASSKGAYEQYV. The V and J genes are TRBV12-3 or TRBV12-4 and TRBJ2-7, with D hard to call. Trimming removed 5 bases from V and 2 bases from J, with 7 bases in between. This CDR3 region has 12 residues.